Listed here are 24 T cell receptor beta chains from one sample, sequenced in a study of T cell responses to AZD1222 COVID-19 vaccine. Clones were sequenced by immunoSEQ multiplex PCR, and TCRdb holds only the in-frame ones, with some missing. The sample contains about 92,000 clones, 70% to 90% of which appear only once. The starting material was peripheral blood, obtained on day 0 of AZD1222 vaccination. The receptors here all came from an adult in good health.

This clone was seen only once. This sequence joins TRBV21-1 and TRBJ2-1; the table assigns TRBD2, which was not confirmed against the DNA. TRBV21-1 is tagged as a pseudogene. The CDR3 is 15 residues long. The CDR3 DNA reads as TGTGCCAGCAGCAAAGGACTAGCGGGTGATGATGAGCAGTTCTTC. It is translated as CASSKGLAGDDEQFF.

The rearrangement uses TRBV28 and TRBJ1-5; D unclear. The CDR3 has 14 residues. CDR1 MDHEN and CDR2 SYDVKM come from the germline V gene. V was cut by 3 bases and J by 2 bases, with 8 bases left in between. CDR3 sequence (DNA): TGTGCCAGCAGTTTTCATAGCGGCAATCAGCCCCAGCATTTT. Its translation: CASSFHSGNQPQHF.

The chain recombines TRBV7-2 with TRBJ1-1; unclear D gene. Germline values: CDR1 SGHTA, CDR2 FQGNSA. The CDR3 has 15 residues. V gave up 0 bases and J gave up 0 bases, with 8 bases separating them. The CDR3 DNA follows: TGTGCCAGCAGCTTAGCGCAAGGCGTGAACACTGAAGCTTTCTTT. Its protein is CASSLAQGVNTEAFF. Using reference TRBV7-2 and TRBJ1-1 for the parts outside the CDR3, the full variable domain is GAGVSQSPSNKVTEKGKDVELRCDPISGHTALYWYRQSLGQGLEFLIYFQGNSAPDKSGLPSDRFSAERTGGSVSTLTIQRTQQEDSAVYLCASSLAQGVNTEAFFGQGTRLTVV.

The chain couples TRBV18 to TRBJ2-7, with TRBD1 matching 7 bases. Looked up from germline, CDR1 is KGHSH and CDR2 is LQKENI. Losses at the gene ends were 1 base for V and 2 bases for J; bases not matched to a gene: 11. The CDR3 runs 17 residues. The CDR3 is CASSPRDSSGRTYEQYF. DNA of the CDR3: TGTGCCAGCTCACCACGGGACAGCTCCGGAAGGACCTACGAGCAGTACTTC.

The chain couples TRBV4-1 to TRBJ1-6; tentative D call: TRBD1 (5 bases). Per germline, CDR1 MGHRA and CDR2 YSYEKL. Trimming left V 2 bases short and J 5 bases short, with 10 bases between. The CDR3 is made up of 15 amino acids. The CDR3 DNA reads TGCGCCAGCAGCCAACTCGGACACCATAATTCACCCCTCCACTTT. Residues: CASSQLGHHNSPLHF.

This sequence joins TRBV28 and TRBJ2-1; D is perhaps TRBD1 (5 bases). The V end was cut by 5 bases, the J end by 4 bases, with 6 bases between. The CDR3 extends over 12 amino acids. Germline V CDR1 and CDR2: MDHEN, SYDVKM. This CDR3 reads CASSGAYNEQFF. In DNA form, the CDR3 reads TGTGCCAGCAGTGGGGCTTACAATGAGCAGTTCTTC.

This rearrangement joins TRBV9 to TRBJ1-1, with D hard to call. The CDR3 covers 16 residues. V was shortened by 0 bases and J by 4 bases, with 16 bases between the two germline ends. Germline CDR1 is SGDLS and CDR2 is YYNGEE. The CDR3 sequence is CASSVGQIHDGTEAFF. The CDR3 region has the DNA TGTGCCAGCAGCGTAGGGCAGATCCATGATGGCACTGAAGCTTTCTTT.

The genes are TRBV5-4 and TRBJ1-5; 9 bases are a match to TRBD1. The CDR3 loop spans 16 amino acids. With 3 bases clipped from V and 1 base from J, the junction kept 5 bases outside the gene matches. Germline loops: CDR1 SGHNT, CDR2 YYREEE (reference sequence). The CDR3 bases are TGTGCCAGCAGCTCGGGCGGGACAGGGAGCAATCAGCCCCAGCATTTT. This sequence encodes CASSSGGTGSNQPQHF.

The chain joins TRBV2 to TRBJ2-3; tentatively, D is TRBD2 (5 bases). CDR3 length: 14 residues. Per germline, CDR1 SNHLY and CDR2 FYNNEI. The ends were cut back, 6 bases at V and 2 bases at J, with 12 bases in the middle. This CDR3 is CASRVGRATDTQYF. In nucleotides, the CDR3 is TGTGCCAGCAGGGTGGGGAGAGCCACAGATACGCAGTATTTT.

The chain joins TRBV5-8 to TRBJ1-6; D is unclear. Per germline, CDR1 SGHTS and CDR2 YDEGEE. The CDR3 length is 14 residues. The V gene lost 5 bases and the J gene lost 7 bases, with 13 bases spanning the gap. The CDR3 sequence is CASRERVLNSPLHF. The CDR3 DNA is TGTGCCAGCAGAGAGCGAGTCTTGAATTCACCCCTCCACTTT.

The CDR3 nucleotides read TGTGCCAGCAGCCTCCCCGGGGGGGAGGGCCCAGATACGCAGTATTTT. Translated: CASSLPGGEGPDTQYF. The chain recombines TRBV7-9 with TRBJ2-3, with 8 bases matching TRBD2. Germline V gives CDR1 SEHNR, CDR2 FQNEAQ (reference sequence). The CDR3 covers 16 residues. With V trimmed by 5 bases and J by 4 bases, 11 bases remained unmatched. Combining the CDR3 with reference TRBV7-9 and TRBJ2-3 gives the whole variable domain DTGVSQNPRHKITKRGQNVTFRCDPISEHNRLYWYRQTLGQGPEFLTYFQNEAQLEKSRLLSDRFSAERPKGSFSTLEIQRTEQGDSAMYLCASSLPGGEGPDTQYFGPGTRLTVL.

V usage is TRBV2 and J usage is TRBJ2-1; the D is unclear. Germline V gene data show CDR1 as SNHLY and CDR2 as FYNNEI. The CDR3 extends over 12 amino acids. V dropped 3 bases and J dropped 5 bases, with 5 bases sitting between them. The CDR3 bases are TGTGCCAGCAGTGATGTAGACAATGAGCAGTTCTTC. Its protein is CASSDVDNEQFF.

The rearrangement uses TRBV28 and TRBJ2-1; 8 nucleotides agree with TRBD1. J gave up 4 bases and V 6 bases, and 5 bases lay outside the gene matches. This CDR3 region has 14 residues. Germline lookup yields CDR1 MDHEN and CDR2 SYDVKM. The CDR3 DNA follows: TGTGCCAGCAGATCCGGGACAGGTTACAATGAGCAGTTCTTC. Translation gives CASRSGTGYNEQFF.

The rearrangement uses TRBV7-9 and TRBJ1-3; no reliable D call. This CDR3 has 14 amino acids. Germline-derived CDR1 and CDR2 are SEHNR and FQNEAQ (reference sequence). Trimming stripped 5 bases from V and 1 base from J, with 9 bases between. CDR3 nucleotides: TGTGCCAGCAGCGCGATGCGGTCTGGAAACACCATATATTTT. It translates to CASSAMRSGNTIYF.

V is TRBV6-5 and J is TRBJ2-5; TRBD1 agrees at 9 bases. Trimming took 2 bases from V and 3 from J; bases not matched to a gene: 4. The CDR3 is 15 amino acids. Germline loops: CDR1 MNHEY, CDR2 SVGAGI. The CDR3 reads CASSYAGTGKETQYF. The DNA of the CDR3 is TGTGCCAGCAGTTACGCCGGGACAGGGAAAGAGACCCAGTACTTC.

The V gene is TRBV7-3, the J gene TRBJ2-1; D gene uncertain. The CDR3 is made up of 15 amino acids. The germline V and J ends were trimmed by 4 bases and 0 bases, with 10 bases remaining between them. Germline-derived CDR1 and CDR2 are SGHTA and FQGTGA. As DNA, the CDR3 is TGTGCCAGCAGCTCGACCTATAGCTCCTACAATGAGCAGTTCTTC. This translates into CASSSTYSSYNEQFF.

Here the CDR3 DNA reads TGTGCCAGCAGCCCTACCCTCGACAGGGCGAATGAGCAGTTCTTC. It encodes CASSPTLDRANEQFF. The gene calls are TRBV5-4 and TRBJ2-1; TRBD1 matches at 7 bases. The junction had 11 bases not matched to a gene; V was cut back by 4 bases and J by 7 bases. Germline-derived CDR1 and CDR2 are SGHNT and YYREEE (reference sequence). The CDR3 is 15 residues long.

The V call is TRBV27, the J call TRBJ1-2; 7 nucleotides line up with TRBD1. The CDR3 runs 16 residues. V was pared by 1 base and J by 8 bases, with 13 bases of the junction left unmatched. Germline assignment: CDR1 MNHEY and CDR2 SMNVEV (reference sequence). DNA for the CDR3: TGTGCCAGCAGTTTATACTACCGATTAGGGACAGACGGCTACACCTTC. It yields the protein CASSLYYRLGTDGYTF.

This chain joins TRBV19 and TRBJ1-5, with D tentatively TRBD1 (6 bases). The V end was cut by 5 bases, the J end by 1 base, with 9 bases between. The CDR3 has 14 amino acids. Germline CDR1 reads LNHDA; CDR2 reads SQIVND (reference sequence). The CDR3 is CASSPDSSNQPQHF. CDR3 nucleotide sequence: TGTGCCAGTAGTCCGGACAGCAGCAATCAGCCCCAGCATTTT.

J is TRBJ2-1 and V is TRBV5-6; D unclear. The CDR3 spans 15 residues. Germline V gene data show CDR1 as SGHDT and CDR2 as YYEEEE. V was clipped by 5 bases and J by 0 bases, with 12 bases between them. In nucleotides, the CDR3 is TGTGCCAGCAGTTCCCGACTCGACTCCTACAATGAGCAGTTCTTC. Its protein product is CASSSRLDSYNEQFF.

The chain has TRBV5-1 and TRBJ1-4; D is unresolved. CDR3 length: 15 amino acids. CDR1 SGHRS and CDR2 YFSETQ come from the germline V gene. V was shortened by 5 bases and J by 0 bases, with 11 bases between the two germline ends. CDR3 region: CASRMTPATNEKLFF. The CDR3 nucleotides read TGCGCCAGCAGGATGACGCCAGCAACTAATGAAAAACTGTTTTTT.

The V and J genes are TRBV5-7 and TRBJ1-2, with TRBD1 matching 10 bases. TRBV5-7 is filed as an ORF, its function uncertain. There are 15 residues in the CDR3. V lost 0 bases to trimming and J lost 8 bases; unmatched junction nucleotides: 7. The CDR3 DNA sequence: TGTGCCAGCAGCTTGGGGGGACAGGGGAGGGAAGGCTACACCTTC. This encodes CASSLGGQGREGYTF.

The count of this clone is one. V is TRBV7-3 and J is TRBJ1-2; 8 bases are a match to TRBD1. The germline V gene has CDR1 SGHTA and CDR2 FQGTGA. Losses at the gene ends were 6 bases for V and 2 bases for J; bases not matched to a gene: 8. This CDR3 region has 15 residues. The CDR3, as DNA: TGTGCCAGCAGACCACCGGGACAGGCAAACTATGGCTACACCTTC. Translation: CASRPPGQANYGYTF. Complete variable domain (other parts from reference TRBV7-3 and TRBJ1-2): GAGVSQTPSNKVTEKGKYVELRCDPISGHTALYWYRQSLGQGPEFLIYFQGTGAADDSGLPNDRFFAVRPEGSVSTLKIQRTERGDSAVYLCASRPPGQANYGYTFGSGTRLTVV.

V gene TRBV11-3 combines with J gene TRBJ2-5; D is unclear. Trimming pared 5 bases from V and 2 bases from J, leaving 12 bases between. The germline V gene encodes CDR1 SGHNT and CDR2 YENEEA. The CDR3 has 14 amino acids. CDR3 nucleotide sequence: TGTGCCAGCAGCCCCGGTTACGTACAAGAGACCCAGTACTTC. Protein sequence: CASSPGYVQETQYF.